A single sample is the source of the 16 T cell receptor beta chains below, sequenced in a study of shared clonotypes between healthy human individuals. Positive CCR7 selection of CD45RO-negative cells yielded the naive CD8 cells, and terminally differentiated effector memory CD45RA+ cells were excluded. The data were produced by immunoSEQ multiplex PCR, yet TCRdb's version contains in-frame clones alone and is incomplete. This table has more than 2 million clones, around 93% appearing once. Sequencing was performed on naive CD8+ T cells from PBMCs. All receptors come from a man younger than 30 in good health. Some clones in this sample may be carry-over from other donors' samples.

This CDR3 is CASRLPGLQHEQYF. For the CDR3, the DNA is TGTGCCAGCAGATTACCGGGACTACAGCACGAGCAGTACTTC. This chain connects TRBV28 to TRBJ2-7; TRBD2 agrees at 7 bases. V shed 6 bases, J shed 5 bases, and the junction held 10 bases outside the gene matches. This CDR3 spans 14 amino acids. Germline CDR1 reads MDHEN; CDR2 reads SYDVKM.

The V gene is TRBV5-1, the J gene TRBJ2-5; D assignment may be TRBD1 or TRBD2 (5 bases each). V lost 0 bases and J lost 5, with 14 bases in between. This CDR3 has 15 amino acids. Germline loops: CDR1 SGHRS, CDR2 YFSETQ. Here the CDR3 reads CASSLAEGRGETQYF. The CDR3 DNA reads as TGCGCCAGCAGCTTGGCCGAGGGGCGCGGGGAGACCCAGTACTTC.

The genes are TRBV9 and TRBJ2-2; TRBD2 matches 15 bases. The V gene's germline CDR1 is SGDLS and CDR2 YYNGEE. Trimming removed 4 bases from V and 5 bases from J; junction bases left unmatched: 6. The CDR3 runs 17 residues. This chain's CDR3 is CASSPPGLAGGTGELFF. The CDR3 DNA reads as TGTGCCAGCAGCCCTCCGGGACTAGCGGGAGGAACCGGGGAGCTGTTTTTT.

The J gene is TRBJ2-1, the V gene TRBV6-5; 7 bases are a match to TRBD2. V was pared by 6 bases and J by 3 bases, with 5 bases of the junction left unmatched. Germline lookup yields CDR1 MNHEY and CDR2 SVGAGI. CDR3 size: 14 residues. CDR3 amino acids: CASRLTSDYNEQFF. The CDR3 DNA sequence: TGTGCCAGCAGGTTAACTAGCGACTACAATGAGCAGTTCTTC.

This chain connects TRBV9 to TRBJ2-3, with D perhaps TRBD1 or TRBD2 (6 bases each). Germline CDR1 reads SGDLS; CDR2 reads YYNGEE. The CDR3 totals 16 residues. Trimming stripped 3 bases from V and 1 base from J, with 15 bases between. Here the CDR3 reads CASSALGGLGTDTQYF. The CDR3 DNA reads as TGTGCCAGCAGCGCCCTAGGGGGACTGGGCACAGATACGCAGTATTTT.

The J gene is TRBJ2-7, the V gene TRBV5-1; 7 bases line up with TRBD1. V gave up 0 bases and J gave up 3 bases; unmatched junction bases: 6. CDR3 length: 15 residues. Germline CDR1 SGHRS, CDR2 YFSETQ. CDR3 sequence: CASSLAWDRSYEQYF. CDR3 nucleotides: TGCGCCAGCAGCTTGGCCTGGGACAGAAGCTACGAGCAGTACTTC.

The V and J genes are TRBV2 and TRBJ1-2; D remains unclear. Germline-derived CDR1 and CDR2 are SNHLY and FYNNEI. The V gene lost 0 bases and the J gene lost 3 bases, with 14 bases spanning the gap. This CDR3 spans 16 amino acids. The CDR3 nucleotides are TGTGCCAGCAGTGAAGCGCCGGGCCCCGGGGACTATGGCTACACCTTC. Amino acids: CASSEAPGPGDYGYTF.

This chain connects TRBV4-2 to TRBJ1-2; D perhaps matches TRBD1 (6 bases). The CDR3 runs to 20 residues. V lost 0 bases, J lost 2 bases, and 25 bases lay in between. Germline CDR1 LGHNA, CDR2 YNFKEQ. CDR3: CASSQDVVWDTFRENYGYTF. The CDR3, as DNA: TGTGCCAGCAGCCAAGATGTGGTTTGGGACACCTTCAGGGAGAACTATGGCTACACCTTC.

V usage is TRBV4-1 and J usage is TRBJ2-5; 8 bases are shared with TRBD2. The germline CDR1 and CDR2 sequences are MGHRA and YSYEKL. V was pared by 1 base and J by 3 bases, with 4 bases of the junction left unmatched. The CDR3 extends over 15 amino acids. The CDR3 DNA reads as TGCGCCAGCAGCCAAGTGGTTAGCGGGAAAGAGACCCAGTACTTC. Its protein is CASSQVVSGKETQYF.

The chain couples TRBV9 to TRBJ1-2; no definite D call. Trimming shortened V by 0 bases and J by 8 bases, and 14 bases separated the two germline ends. The CDR3 runs 14 residues. Germline lookup yields CDR1 SGDLS and CDR2 YYNGEE. The CDR3 loop is CASSVEAGKRGYTF. CDR3 sequence (DNA): TGTGCCAGCAGCGTAGAGGCAGGCAAGCGCGGCTACACCTTC.

The V gene is TRBV4-1, the J gene TRBJ2-1; 9 bases are a match to TRBD1. CDR3 length: 15 residues. The J segment lost 5 bases and the V segment lost 1 base, leaving 3 bases of the junction unmatched. The germline CDR1 and CDR2 sequences are MGHRA and YSYEKL. Here the CDR3 reads CASSQGRTGDNEQFF. The CDR3 DNA reads as TGCGCCAGCAGCCAAGGACGGACAGGGGACAATGAGCAGTTCTTC.

The rearrangement joins TRBV5-1 to TRBJ1-3; 9 positions match TRBD1. This CDR3 has 15 amino acids. The trim removed 0 bases at V and 4 bases at J, leaving 2 bases unmatched. Germline assignment: CDR1 SGHRS and CDR2 YFSETQ. As DNA, the CDR3 is TGCGCCAGCAGCTTGGGGGACAGGGCGGGAAACACCATATATTTT. It specifies CASSLGDRAGNTIYF.

The chain recombines TRBV7-9 with TRBJ2-2; D tentatively reads TRBD1 or TRBD2 (5 bases each). V dropped 2 bases and J dropped 8 bases, with 15 bases sitting between them. The CDR3 totals 15 residues. The germline gives CDR1 SEHNR, CDR2 FQNEAQ (reference sequence). The DNA of the CDR3 is TGTGCCAGCAGCTTAAAAAGGGGACCCACGGGGGAGCTGTTTTTT. Residues: CASSLKRGPTGELFF.

J is TRBJ2-7 and V is TRBV6-6, with no clear D. This CDR3 comprises 13 residues. CDR1 is MNHNY and CDR2 is SVGAGI in the germline V gene (reference sequence). V lost 7 bases to trimming and J lost 5 bases, with 15 bases between them. For the CDR3, the DNA is TGTGCCAGCACCCCTGGGCCCCCCAACGAGCAGTACTTC. Translation: CASTPGPPNEQYF.

The chain recombines TRBV7-9 with TRBJ1-1; 9 bases are shared with TRBD1. Germline values: CDR1 SEHNR, CDR2 FQNEAQ (reference sequence). Unmatched junction bases numbered 9, after V lost 3 bases and J lost 1 base. This CDR3 spans 17 amino acids. The chain's CDR3 is CASSLGQGTAWNTEAFF. The DNA for the CDR3 is TGTGCCAGCAGCTTGGGACAGGGTACGGCCTGGAACACTGAAGCTTTCTTT.

The rearrangement links TRBV7-9 to TRBJ2-5; D not certain. Trimming removed 8 bases from V and 4 bases from J, with 14 bases in between. CDR3 length: 13 amino acids. Germline V gene lookup returns CDR1 SEHNR and CDR2 FQNEAQ (reference sequence). The CDR3 DNA reads TGTGCCAGCGGCACCAACTTGGGAGAGACCCAGTACTTC. Its translation: CASGTNLGETQYF.